Below are 22 T cell receptor beta chains sequenced from a single sample in a study of T cells in Graves' hyperthyroidism and ophthalmopathy. Amplified regions were TCR beta CDR3 sequences from RNA transcripts. HTBI primers were used for first-round RT-PCR of the TCR CDR3. TCRdb re-called the multiplex PCR reads through MiXCR, storing one row per CDR3 protein. The table has under 350,000 distinct CDR3 sequences, around a fifth seen once. Material: blood. The source of these receptors is a woman aged 45-65 years with Graves' hyperthyroidism.

The table lists this clonotype with many counts. This rearrangement joins TRBV15 to TRBJ2-1; TRBD2 is a possible D gene (6 bases). CDR1 is LNHNV and CDR2 is YYDKDF in the germline V gene (reference sequence). CDR3 size: 15 residues. Trimming removed 5 bases at V and 6 bases at J, with 17 bases between. The DNA for the CDR3 is TGTGCCACCAGCGTATACCCGGGAGACGCCAATGAGCAGTTCTTC. This encodes CATSVYPGDANEQFF.

Ten or more counts support this clonotype. V is TRBV7-9 and J is TRBJ1-1, with a tentative D call TRBD1 (5 bases). Germline CDR1 is SEHNR and CDR2 is FQNEAQ (reference sequence). V lost 6 bases and J lost 1, with 12 bases in between. This CDR3 is built from 14 residues. The CDR3: CASSPMGGNTEAFF. CDR3 DNA: TGTGCCAGCAGTCCTATGGGGGGGAACACTGAAGCTTTCTTT. Looking up the rest from reference TRBV7-9 and TRBJ1-1 gives the full variable domain: DTGVSQNPRHKITKRGQNVTFRCDPISEHNRLYWYRQTLGQGPEFLTYFQNEAQLEKSRLLSDRFSAERPKGSFSTLEIQRTEQGDSAMYLCASSPMGGNTEAFFGQGTRLTVV.

The chain combines TRBV19 with TRBJ1-5, with D possibly TRBD1 on 6 matching bases. The germline gives CDR1 LNHDA, CDR2 SQIVND (reference sequence). Trimming left V 3 bases short and J 0 bases short, with 15 bases between. The CDR3 loop spans 17 amino acids. As DNA, the CDR3 is TGTGCCAGTAGTATGATAGGACAGTCGAATAGCAATCAGCCCCAGCATTTT. As protein: CASSMIGQSNSNQPQHF.

At least ten counts were recorded for this clonotype. CDR3 sequence: CASSLGLRGGRTKNIQYF. The DNA for the CDR3 is TGTGCCAGCAGCTTAGGACTTCGGGGCGGGAGAACCAAAAACATTCAGTACTTC. The V and J genes are TRBV7-8 and TRBJ2-4; 7 bases fit TRBD2. CDR1 is SGHVS and CDR2 is FQNEAQ in the germline V gene. The CDR3 consists of 18 residues. V was clipped by 1 base and J by 2 bases; unmatched bases: 11.

This clonotype was recorded at least ten times. The CDR3 reads CASSGKMTGDNEQFF. Here the CDR3 DNA reads TGTGCCAGCTCCGGGAAAATGACAGGGGACAATGAGCAGTTCTTC. The chain is built from TRBV28 and TRBJ2-1; TRBD1 agrees at 8 bases. The V and J ends lost 8 bases and 5 bases, in that order; junction bases with no gene match: 11. The germline V gene has CDR1 MDHEN and CDR2 SYDVKM. The CDR3 contains 15 residues.

This clonotype has ten or more counts. The chain uses TRBV11-1 and TRBJ2-5, with a weak D call TRBD2 (7 bases). The CDR3 is 14 residues long. The germline V and J ends were trimmed by 2 bases and 4 bases, with 11 bases remaining between them. The V gene's germline CDR1 is SGHAT and CDR2 FQDESV (reference sequence). Here the CDR3 reads CASSLTGRGETQYF. In nucleotides, the CDR3 is TGTGCCAGCAGCTTAACAGGGAGGGGAGAGACCCAGTACTTC. The variable domain in full, with the rest retrieved from reference TRBV11-1 and TRBJ2-5, is EAEVAQSPRYKITEKSQAVAFWCDPISGHATLYWYRQILGQGPELLVQFQDESVVDDSQLPKDRFSAERLKGVDSTLKIQPAELGDSAMYLCASSLTGRGETQYFGPGTRLLVL.

This clonotype was counted ten times or more. The gene calls are TRBV7-3 and TRBJ2-5; tentatively, D is TRBD1 (6 bases). There are 15 residues in the CDR3. V was trimmed by 5 bases and J by 5 bases, leaving 18 bases between them. Germline V gene data show CDR1 as SGHTA and CDR2 as FQGTGA. The CDR3: CASSVQGRPWETQYF. The CDR3 nucleotides read TGTGCCAGCAGCGTACAGGGTCGGCCATGGGAGACCCAGTACTTC.

This clonotype came up many times. CDR3 sequence: CASSSRTGGFRNTEAFF. CDR3 DNA sequence: TGTGCCAGCAGTTCCCGGACAGGGGGATTCCGGAACACTGAAGCTTTCTTT. The chain has TRBV28 and TRBJ1-1, with 10 bases fitting TRBD1. Germline CDR1 reads MDHEN; CDR2 reads SYDVKM. After removal of 4 bases from V and 1 base from J, the junction contained 9 bases not matched to a gene. The CDR3 is 17 amino acids. The entire variable domain, with the rest obtained from reference TRBV28 and TRBJ1-1, is as follows: DVKVTQSSRYLVKRTGEKVFLECVQDMDHENMFWYRQDPGLGLRLIYFSYDVKMKEKGDIPEGYSVSREKKERFSLILESASTNQTSMYLCASSSRTGGFRNTEAFFGQGTRLTVV.

This clonotype was detected once. At one boundary the junction diverges from the germline segment, which might be a read error. The V gene is TRBV5-6, the J gene TRBJ2-7; TRBD2 is a possible D gene (5 bases). Germline lookup yields CDR1 SGHDT and CDR2 YYEEEE. The length of the CDR3 is 13 residues. The CDR3 nucleotides read TGTGCCAGCAGCGGCCCGGATCCCCTAGAGGGAGACTTC. It yields the protein CASSGPDPLEGDF.

The table lists this clonotype with many counts. The chain has TRBV19 and TRBJ2-3; 14 bases fit TRBD2. Per the germline V gene, CDR1 is LNHDA and CDR2 is SQIVND (reference sequence). V gave up 1 base and J gave up 4 bases; unmatched junction bases: 10. The CDR3 runs to 19 residues. This CDR3 is CASSIVASTSGGGADTQYF. The CDR3 DNA sequence: TGTGCCAGTAGTATAGTAGCTTCGACTAGCGGGGGGGGCGCAGATACGCAGTATTTT. Drawing the rest from reference TRBV19 and TRBJ2-3, the complete variable domain is DGGITQSPKYLFRKEGQNVTLSCEQNLNHDAMYWYRQDPGQGLRLIYYSQIVNDFQKGDIAEGYSVSREKKESFPLTVTSAQKNPTAFYLCASSIVASTSGGGADTQYFGPGTRLTVL.

This clonotype appeared many times. The CDR3, as DNA: TGCAGTGCTAGAGTACAGGGACGTCAGCCCCAGCATTTT. Residues: CSARVQGRQPQHF. The chain employs TRBV20-1 and TRBJ1-5; tentatively, D is TRBD1 (6 bases). Germline CDR1 DFQATT, CDR2 SNEGSKA (reference sequence). V dropped 1 base and J dropped 6 bases, with 10 bases sitting between them. The CDR3 contains 13 residues.

This clonotype showed up just once. The chain uses TRBV12-3 or TRBV12-4 and TRBJ2-1, with D perhaps being TRBD1 or TRBD2 (7 bases each). This CDR3 is 16 amino acids long. Between the trimmed V and J ends, which lost 5 bases and 4 bases, there was a span of 18 bases. CDR3 amino acids: CASSPHRGGFYNEQFF. CDR3 DNA: TGTGCCAGCAGTCCCCACAGGGGAGGGTTTTACAATGAGCAGTTCTTC.

This clonotype was detected many times. The chain links TRBV6-1 to TRBJ2-1, with 9 bases matching TRBD2. V dropped 3 bases and J dropped 9; count of bases not matched to a gene: 9. Germline V lookup: CDR1 MNHNS, CDR2 SASEGT. The CDR3 contains 15 residues. In nucleotides, the CDR3 is TGTGCCAGCAGTGAGGTGGGCGGGGGGGTTAGTGAGCAGTTCTTC. It translates to CASSEVGGGVSEQFF.

The chain employs TRBV3-1 and TRBJ2-1; D gene ambiguous. Germline V lookup: CDR1 LGHDT, CDR2 YNNKEL (reference sequence). Between the trimmed V and J ends, which lost 0 bases and 10 bases, there was a span of 4 bases. The CDR3 totals 11 residues. CDR3 nucleotides: TGTGCCAGCAGCCAAGATCTCGAGCAGTTCTTC. Protein sequence: CASSQDLEQFF.

This clonotype was picked up many times. The chain joins TRBV11-2 to TRBJ2-7; D is uncertain. Germline CDR1 and CDR2: SGHAT and FQNNGV. This CDR3 comprises 15 residues. Deletions cut 0 bases from V and 2 bases from J, with 11 bases between. CDR3 DNA: TGTGCCAGCAGCTTAGATCGATCCAGAACCTACGAGCAGTACTTC. It is translated as CASSLDRSRTYEQYF.

The rearrangement uses TRBV5-1 and TRBJ1-4; D ambiguous. CDR1 and CDR2 (germline): SGHRS, YFSETQ. With 3 bases removed from V and 5 bases from J, the gap between germline ends came to 14 bases. The CDR3 is 15 amino acids. The CDR3 region has the DNA TGCGCCAGCAGCTCCGAGTCAGCCAGGAATGAAAAACTGTTTTTT. It codes for CASSSESARNEKLFF.

There are many counts of this clonotype. V usage is TRBV20-1 and J usage is TRBJ1-1, with D possibly matching TRBD1 (6 bases). V shed 0 bases and J shed 4 bases, with 15 bases lying between them. This CDR3 spans 15 amino acids. Germline V gene lookup returns CDR1 DFQATT and CDR2 SNEGSKA (reference sequence). This chain's CDR3 is CSARDLQGLGTEAFF. CDR3 nucleotide sequence: TGCAGTGCTAGAGATCTTCAGGGGCTAGGCACTGAAGCTTTCTTT.

There are many counts of this clonotype. This rearrangement joins TRBV30 to TRBJ1-1; D is unresolved. Germline V gene sequence: CDR1 GTSNPN, CDR2 SVGIG (reference sequence). The CDR3 loop spans 13 amino acids. V lost 2 bases to trimming and J lost 3 bases, with 10 bases between them. CDR3 sequence (DNA): TGTGCCTGGAGTCACCGGCCCGACACTGAAGCTTTCTTT. This gives the protein CAWSHRPDTEAFF. The full variable domain, its missing parts supplied by reference TRBV30 and TRBJ1-1, is SQTIHQWPATLVQPVGSPLSLECTVEGTSNPNLYWYRQAAGRGLQLLFYSVGIGQISSEVPQNLSASRPQDRQFILSSKKLLLSDSGFYLCAWSHRPDTEAFFGQGTRLTVV.

Ten or more counts support this clonotype. The rearrangement joins TRBV7-9 to TRBJ2-2, with D possibly being TRBD1 or TRBD2 (5 bases each). Germline-derived CDR1 and CDR2 are SEHNR and FQNEAQ (reference sequence). The length of the CDR3 is 16 residues. V lost 6 bases and J lost 7, with 21 bases in between. CDR3 bases: TGTGCCAGCAGTACCCGACATGGGGGAGAGGTCGGGGAGCTGTTTTTT. Its protein product is CASSTRHGGEVGELFF.

The chain links TRBV9 to TRBJ2-1, with 10 positions matching TRBD2. CDR3 length: 17 amino acids. J lost 4 bases, V lost 0 bases, and 7 bases had no gene match. Germline CDR1 reads SGDLS; CDR2 reads YYNGEE. CDR3 sequence reads: CASSVASEAGGYNEQFF. In nucleotides, the CDR3 is TGTGCCAGCAGCGTAGCGTCGGAAGCGGGAGGGTACAATGAGCAGTTCTTC.

This clonotype was seen at least ten times. The chain couples TRBV7-2 to TRBJ1-1; D perhaps matches TRBD1 (6 bases). Germline CDR1 SGHTA, CDR2 FQGNSA. Trimming took off 5 bases at V and 11 bases at J, with 15 bases between the two ends. This CDR3 has 12 amino acids. The CDR3 nucleotides read TGTGCCAGCAGCATGGACAGACATCGGGCTTTCTTT. Protein: CASSMDRHRAFF.

This clonotype came up many times. This chain connects TRBV2 to TRBJ2-1; TRBD2 might be the D (5 bases). Trimming stripped 8 bases from V and 9 bases from J, with 14 bases between. The CDR3 has 12 amino acids. Germline values: CDR1 SNHLY, CDR2 FYNNEI. The DNA of the CDR3 is TGTGCCAGCGGGGAGACCCGTAGTGAGCAGTTCTTC. Translating gives CASGETRSEQFF.